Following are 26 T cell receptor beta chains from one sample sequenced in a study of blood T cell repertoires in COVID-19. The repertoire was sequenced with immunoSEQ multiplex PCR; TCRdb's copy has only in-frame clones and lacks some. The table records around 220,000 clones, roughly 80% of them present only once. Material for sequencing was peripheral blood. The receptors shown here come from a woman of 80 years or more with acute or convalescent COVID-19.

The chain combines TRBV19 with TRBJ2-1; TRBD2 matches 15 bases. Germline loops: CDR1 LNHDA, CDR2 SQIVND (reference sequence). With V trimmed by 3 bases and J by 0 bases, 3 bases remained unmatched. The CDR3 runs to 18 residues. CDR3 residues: CASSMGTSGRRSYNEQFF. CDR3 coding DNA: TGTGCCAGTAGTATGGGGACTAGCGGGAGGCGCTCCTACAATGAGCAGTTCTTC.

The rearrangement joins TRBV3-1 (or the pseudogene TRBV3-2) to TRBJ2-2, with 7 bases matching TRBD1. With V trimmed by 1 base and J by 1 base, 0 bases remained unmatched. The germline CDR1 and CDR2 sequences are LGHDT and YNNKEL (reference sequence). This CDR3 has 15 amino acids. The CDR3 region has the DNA TGTGCCAGCAGCCAAGGGACAGGGAACACCGGGGAGCTGTTTTTT. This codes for CASSQGTGNTGELFF.

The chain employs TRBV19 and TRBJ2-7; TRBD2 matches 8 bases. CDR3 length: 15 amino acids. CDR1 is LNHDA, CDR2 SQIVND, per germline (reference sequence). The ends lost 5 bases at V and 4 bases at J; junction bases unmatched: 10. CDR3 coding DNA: TGTGCCAGTAGTTCCATTAGCGGGAATCAGTACGAGCAGTACTTC. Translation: CASSSISGNQYEQYF.

This CDR3 is CASSPTSGGTYEQYF. The CDR3 DNA follows: TGTGCCAGCAGCCCGACTAGCGGGGGCACCTACGAGCAGTACTTC. The gene calls are TRBV11-1 and TRBJ2-7; the match to TRBD2 covers 12 bases. CDR3 length equals 15 residues. The junction had 4 bases not matched to a gene; V was cut back by 5 bases and J by 2 bases. Per the germline V gene, CDR1 is SGHAT and CDR2 is FQDESV (reference sequence). The full variable domain, in which reference TRBV11-1 and TRBJ2-7 provide the parts outside the CDR3, is EAEVAQSPRYKITEKSQAVAFWCDPISGHATLYWYRQILGQGPELLVQFQDESVVDDSQLPKDRFSAERLKGVDSTLKIQPAELGDSAMYLCASSPTSGGTYEQYFGPGTRLTVT.

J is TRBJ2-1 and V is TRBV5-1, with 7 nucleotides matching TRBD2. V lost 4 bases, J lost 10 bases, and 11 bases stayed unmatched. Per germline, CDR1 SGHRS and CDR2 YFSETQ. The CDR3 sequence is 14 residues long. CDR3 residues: CASSPSASGDEQFF. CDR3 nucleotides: TGCGCCAGCAGCCCGTCGGCTAGCGGAGACGAGCAGTTCTTC.

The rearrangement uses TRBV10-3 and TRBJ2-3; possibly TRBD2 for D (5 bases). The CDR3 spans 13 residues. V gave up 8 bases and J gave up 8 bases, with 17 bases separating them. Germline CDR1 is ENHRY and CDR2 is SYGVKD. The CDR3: CAIGEPSKSTQYF. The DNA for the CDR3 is TGTGCCATCGGGGAGCCCTCAAAGAGTACGCAGTATTTT.

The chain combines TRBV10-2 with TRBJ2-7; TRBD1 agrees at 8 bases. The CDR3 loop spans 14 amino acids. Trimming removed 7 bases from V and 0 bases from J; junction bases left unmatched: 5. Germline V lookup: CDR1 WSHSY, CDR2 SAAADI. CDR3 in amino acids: CASKGQGDSYEQYF. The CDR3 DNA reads TGCGCCAGCAAAGGACAGGGAGACTCCTACGAGCAGTACTTC.

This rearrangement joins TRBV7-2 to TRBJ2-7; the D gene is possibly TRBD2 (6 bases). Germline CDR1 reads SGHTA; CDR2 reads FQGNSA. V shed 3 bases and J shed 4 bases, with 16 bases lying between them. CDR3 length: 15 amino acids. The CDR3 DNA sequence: TGTGCCAGCAGCTTCCTCGGGAGTTCCGGTTACGAGCAGTACTTC. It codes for CASSFLGSSGYEQYF.

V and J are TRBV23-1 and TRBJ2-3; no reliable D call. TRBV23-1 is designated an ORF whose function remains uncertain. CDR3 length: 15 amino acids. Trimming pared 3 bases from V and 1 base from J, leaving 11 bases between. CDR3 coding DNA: TGCGCCAGCAGTCACTCCCCCACGGGCACAGATACGCAGTATTTT. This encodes CASSHSPTGTDTQYF.

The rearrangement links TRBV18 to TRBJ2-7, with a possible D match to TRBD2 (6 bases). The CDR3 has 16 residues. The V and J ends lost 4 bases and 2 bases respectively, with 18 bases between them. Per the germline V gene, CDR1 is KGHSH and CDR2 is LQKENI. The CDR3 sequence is CASSQSPGLGAYEQYF. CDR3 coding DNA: TGTGCCAGCTCACAATCACCGGGACTTGGGGCCTACGAGCAGTACTTC.

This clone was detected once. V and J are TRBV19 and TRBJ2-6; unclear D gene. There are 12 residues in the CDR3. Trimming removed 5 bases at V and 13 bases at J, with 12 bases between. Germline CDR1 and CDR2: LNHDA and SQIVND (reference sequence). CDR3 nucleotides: TGTGCCAGTAGTTCATTAAACTGGGTCCTGACTTTC. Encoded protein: CASSSLNWVLTF.

CDR3 in amino acids: CASSQEGTGGYEQYF. CDR3 nucleotide sequence: TGCGCCAGCAGCCAAGAAGGGACAGGGGGCTACGAGCAGTACTTC. V is TRBV4-3 and J is TRBJ2-7; 11 positions match TRBD1. Losses at the gene ends were 0 bases for V and 3 bases for J; bases not matched to a gene: 1. This CDR3 spans 15 amino acids. The germline CDR1 and CDR2 sequences are LGHNA and YSLEER.

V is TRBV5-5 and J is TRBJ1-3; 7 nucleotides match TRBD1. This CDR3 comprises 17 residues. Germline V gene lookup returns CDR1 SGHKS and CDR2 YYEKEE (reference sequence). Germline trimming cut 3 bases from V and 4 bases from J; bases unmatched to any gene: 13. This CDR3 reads CASSSAGGGFYGNTIYF. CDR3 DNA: TGTGCCAGCAGCTCAGCCGGAGGGGGCTTCTACGGAAACACCATATATTTT.

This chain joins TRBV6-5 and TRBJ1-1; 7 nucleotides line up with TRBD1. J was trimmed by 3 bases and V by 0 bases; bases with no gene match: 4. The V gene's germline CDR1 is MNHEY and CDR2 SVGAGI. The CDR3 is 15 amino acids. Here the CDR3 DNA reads TGTGCCAGCAGTTACTCGAGTCAGGGGGACACTGAAGCTTTCTTT. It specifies CASSYSSQGDTEAFF.

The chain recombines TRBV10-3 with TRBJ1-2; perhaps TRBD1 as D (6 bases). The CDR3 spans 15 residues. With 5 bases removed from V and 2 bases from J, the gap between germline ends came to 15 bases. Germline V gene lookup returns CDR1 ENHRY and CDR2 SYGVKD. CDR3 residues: CAISPPGTINYGYTF. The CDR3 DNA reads TGTGCCATCAGTCCTCCCGGGACAATCAACTATGGCTACACCTTC.

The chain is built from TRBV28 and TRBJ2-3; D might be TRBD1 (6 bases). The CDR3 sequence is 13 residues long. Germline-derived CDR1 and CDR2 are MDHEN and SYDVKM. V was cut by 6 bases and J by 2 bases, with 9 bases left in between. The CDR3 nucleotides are TGTGCCAGCAGGGGGGCCCCCACAGATACGCAGTATTTT. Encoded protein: CASRGAPTDTQYF.

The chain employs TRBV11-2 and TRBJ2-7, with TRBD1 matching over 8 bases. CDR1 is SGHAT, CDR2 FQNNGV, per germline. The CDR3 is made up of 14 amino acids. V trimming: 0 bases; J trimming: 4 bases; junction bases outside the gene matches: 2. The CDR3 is CASSLDQGAYEQYF. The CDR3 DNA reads TGTGCCAGCAGCTTAGATCAGGGGGCATACGAGCAGTACTTC.

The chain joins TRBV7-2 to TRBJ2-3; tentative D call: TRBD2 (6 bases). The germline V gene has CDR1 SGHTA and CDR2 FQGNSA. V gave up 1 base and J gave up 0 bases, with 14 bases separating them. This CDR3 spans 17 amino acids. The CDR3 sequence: CASSLVRGSSSTDTQYF. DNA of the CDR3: TGTGCCAGCAGCTTAGTCCGGGGGTCCTCTAGCACAGATACGCAGTATTTT. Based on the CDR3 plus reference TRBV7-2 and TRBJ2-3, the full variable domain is GAGVSQSPSNKVTEKGKDVELRCDPISGHTALYWYRQSLGQGLEFLIYFQGNSAPDKSGLPSDRFSAERTGGSVSTLTIQRTQQEDSAVYLCASSLVRGSSSTDTQYFGPGTRLTVL.

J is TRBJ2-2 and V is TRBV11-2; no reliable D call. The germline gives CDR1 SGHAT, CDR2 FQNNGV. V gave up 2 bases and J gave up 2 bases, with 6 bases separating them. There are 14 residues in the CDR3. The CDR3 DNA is TGTGCCAGCAGCTTAAGCCCTAACACCGGGGAGCTGTTTTTT. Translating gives CASSLSPNTGELFF.

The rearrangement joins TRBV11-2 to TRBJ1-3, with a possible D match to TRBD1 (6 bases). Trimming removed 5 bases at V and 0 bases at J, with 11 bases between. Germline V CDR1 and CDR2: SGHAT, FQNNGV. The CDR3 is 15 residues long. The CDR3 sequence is CASSRQAFSGNTIYF. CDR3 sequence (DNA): TGTGCCAGCAGCCGACAGGCCTTCTCTGGAAACACCATATATTTT. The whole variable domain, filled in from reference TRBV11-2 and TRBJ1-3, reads EAGVAQSPRYKIIEKRQSVAFWCNPISGHATLYWYQQILGQGPKLLIQFQNNGVVDDSQLPKDRFSAERLKGVDSTLKIQPAKLEDSAVYLCASSRQAFSGNTIYFGEGSWLTVV.

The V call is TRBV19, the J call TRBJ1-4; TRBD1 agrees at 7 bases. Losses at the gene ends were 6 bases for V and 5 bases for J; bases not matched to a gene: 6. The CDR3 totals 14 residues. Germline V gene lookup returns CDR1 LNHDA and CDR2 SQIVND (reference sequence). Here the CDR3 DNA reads TGTGCCAGTAGACAACCGGGACAGAATGAAAAACTGTTTTTT. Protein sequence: CASRQPGQNEKLFF.

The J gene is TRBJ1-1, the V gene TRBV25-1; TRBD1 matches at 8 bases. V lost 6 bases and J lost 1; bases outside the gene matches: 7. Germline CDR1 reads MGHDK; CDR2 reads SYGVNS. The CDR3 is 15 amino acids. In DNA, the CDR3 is TGTGCCAGCAGAGGACAGGGTCCTACGAACACTGAAGCTTTCTTT. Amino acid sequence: CASRGQGPTNTEAFF.

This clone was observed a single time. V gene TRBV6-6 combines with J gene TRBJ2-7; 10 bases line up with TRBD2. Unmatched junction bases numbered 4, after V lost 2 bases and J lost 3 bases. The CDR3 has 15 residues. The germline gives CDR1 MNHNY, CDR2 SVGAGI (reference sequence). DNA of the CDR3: TGTGCCAGCAGTTACCTGCCTAGCGGGAGCTACGAGCAGTACTTC. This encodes CASSYLPSGSYEQYF.

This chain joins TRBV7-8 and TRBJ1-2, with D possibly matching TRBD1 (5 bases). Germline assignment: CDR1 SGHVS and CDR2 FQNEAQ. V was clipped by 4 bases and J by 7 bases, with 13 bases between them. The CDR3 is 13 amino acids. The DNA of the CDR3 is TGTGCCAGCAGCTACGGCGGGGCATTTGGCTACACCTTC. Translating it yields CASSYGGAFGYTF.

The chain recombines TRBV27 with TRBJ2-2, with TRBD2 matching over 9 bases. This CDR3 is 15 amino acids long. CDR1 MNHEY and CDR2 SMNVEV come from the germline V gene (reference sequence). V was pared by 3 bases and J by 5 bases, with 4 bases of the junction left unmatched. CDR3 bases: TGTGCCAGCAGTTTTAACCTAGCGGGAACCGGGGAGCTGTTTTTT. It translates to CASSFNLAGTGELFF.

CDR3 residues: CASSLAGQGNEKLFF. Here the CDR3 DNA reads TGTGCCAGCAGCTTAGCTGGGCAGGGTAATGAAAAACTGTTTTTT. The chain has TRBV7-9 and TRBJ1-4; TRBD1 is a possible D gene (5 bases). This CDR3 region has 15 residues. V was trimmed by 0 bases and J by 4 bases, leaving 9 bases between them. The germline gives CDR1 SEHNR, CDR2 FQNEAQ (reference sequence).